This T cell receptor (beta chain) was retrieved from a study of T cells in Graves' hyperthyroidism and ophthalmopathy (dated by TCRdb to the late 2010s). About the study as a whole: Peripheral blood was sampled at the time of initial diagnosis, prior to any treatment. Thyroid tissue and blood T-cell repertoires from six Graves' hyperthyroidism patients were also compared in the study. A discovery cohort of roughly 96 patients, approximately 45 with Graves' ophthalmopathy and over 55 with stable Graves' hyperthyroidism, was used to find distinguishing TCR V-J signatures. For training and testing, the roughly 100 patients in the discovery cohort were randomly divided in a 7:3 ratio. Whether ophthalmopathy could be predicted prospectively was tested in an independent validation cohort made up of approximately 19 hyperthyroidism patients plus 17 patients who later progressed to ophthalmopathy. Following sampling, methimazole starting at 30 mg daily was given to hyperthyroidism patients, and high-dose intravenous methylprednisolone was given to ophthalmopathy patients. According to the paper, TCR Vbeta CDR3 sequencing was carried out on some 130 peripheral blood samples, which came from approximately 43 ophthalmopathy, about 75 hyperthyroidism and roughly 17 progressor patients. What the study reported, not specific to this receptor: Blood samples also contained most of the expanded thyroid clonotypes (frequency above 0.001), which suggests that blood repertoires may reflect thyroid immune responses. Sample size was not statistically predetermined, and blinding of investigators to group allocation was not performed. In validation, the model predicted progression to ophthalmopathy a median of around 6.5 months before onset, with about 64% sensitivity and 72.22% specificity. A 13 V-J signature model separated ophthalmopathy from stable hyperthyroidism, with 87.88% sensitivity and around 84% specificity in cross-validation and 80%/75% in testing.

Hyperthyroidism patients were newly diagnosed, with disease duration under 2 months, and aged 18 to 65 years. Patients with uncontrolled infections, other autoimmune diseases, pregnancy or lactation were excluded. Diagnoses were established on the basis of clinical symptoms, serum thyroxine and TRAb, thyroid ultrasound, and orbital computed tomography. Blood from progressor patients was drawn when they were first diagnosed with hyperthyroidism, before any ophthalmopathy symptoms appeared. PBMCs were isolated from approximately 10 ml of fresh peripheral blood by Ficoll-Paque density gradient centrifugation. Patients classed as progressors first received a Graves' hyperthyroidism diagnosis and then went on to develop ophthalmopathy during follow-up. Total RNA was extracted with Trizol reagent, and quality was checked on an Agilent 2100 Bioanalyzer. The TCR beta CDR3 regions were amplified from RNA transcripts. For the first round of RT-PCR on the TCR CDR3, the HTBI primer set was used together with the Qiagen OneStep RT-PCR kit. A second multiplex PCR round built the libraries, followed by size selection and purification. Sequencing of the libraries was done on an Illumina HiSeq2000 using paired-end 100 bp reads. On the study's bioinformatics: SOAPnuke was used to process the raw data, throwing out any read that contained adapters or uncalled bases, had a mean Phred below 15, or lacked an exact constant-primer or identifier match. High-quality paired reads were merged with COPE v1.2.5, and unique nucleotide sequences were defined as clonotypes. MiTCR v1.1 was used to align the clonotypes against IMGT TRBV, TRBD and TRBJ reference segments. The analysis included only V-J combinations with a frequency above 0.0001, which together covered around 99% of the repertoires. The TCS score was defined as the ratio of F50 (clonal expansion) to E x V (chaos), calculated using BLOSUM62-based TCRdist between CDR3 peptides within each V-J. Welch's t-statistics and random forest reduced fewer than 550 V-J features to roughly 13, which were used in a naive Bayes classifier (R e1071). TCRdb's own reprocessing of the public reads used fastp at Q25 and MiXCR and kept productive beta chains. Every CDR3 protein is listed once, alongside the most common genes and DNA of its rows. The V and J calls and clone size come from TCRdb's table, not from the authors' own analysis. The sample contains around 240,000 distinct CDR3 sequences, roughly 15% of them found a single time. Approximately 12% of the sample is in the top ten clones.

Ten or more counts support this clonotype. Its antigen specificity is not known. Base qualities are not recorded, but no much larger clone differs from it by a single base. Looking up the germline V gene yields CDR1 MNHEY and CDR2 SVGAGI. V lost 2 bases and J lost 0 bases; the stretch between them is 17 bases long. Including cysteine and phenylalanine, the CDR3 has 17 amino acids. The only DNA kept is the CDR3, 51 bases in frame from the first base. The sequenced material came from blood. This clonotype was sampled from a woman between 35 and 50 years old with Graves' hyperthyroidism that later progressed to Graves' ophthalmopathy. This chain joins TRBV6-5 to TRBJ2-7; the D gene could be TRBD1 or TRBD2, each one agreeing over 5 bases. The sequenced DNA: TGTGCCAGCAGTTACGGTGCCGGTGACAGCGGCTCCTACGAGCAGTACTTC. Translated, it reads CASSYGAGDSGSYEQYF.